This T cell receptor (beta chain) was observed in a study of cytomegalovirus exposure and HLA in healthy donors (dated by TCRdb to 2017 to 2019). With regard to the full study: In an earlier analysis of fewer than 750 of the donors, around 290 Gb of sequence data and 90 million to 130 million unique TCR beta sequences from about 180 million T cells were reported. A later analysis re-examined previously published TCR beta repertoires from over 500 donors and added high-resolution HLA genotyping to investigate patterns of TCR occurrence. Of the roughly 390 genotyped donors, around 81% fell in the genetic ancestry cluster associated with self-reported Caucasian donors. Donor age, sex, ethnicity and CMV serostatus were compiled together with the repertoire data. A later genetic analysis took genome-wide SNP genotypes for about 65% of the 666 donors and used that subset as a discovery cohort. The aim of the study was to test whether cataloging public T cell receptors could identify signatures of past pathogen exposure. The study profiled the T cell repertoires of about 640 subjects by immunosequencing and related them to cytomegalovirus serostatus. In addition to the first cohort of around 670 subjects, a separate validation cohort of 120 different subjects was used. On average, about 240,000 unique TCR beta nucleotide sequences were sequenced per donor among 398 genotyped donors of the cohort, with 15% to 20% of those sequences being non-productive. Roughly 300 gigabases of sequencing data and around 85 million unique TCR sequences made up an early release that covered some 640 HLA-typed donors. The number of donors typed differed by locus, with roughly 629-640 for A, B, C, DRB1 and DQB1, over 500 for DQA1, approximately 570 for DPA1, and around 450 for DPB1. Every repertoire in the discovery cohort had been generated on one and the same sequencing platform. High-throughput TCR immunosequencing, statistical association of individual TCRs with disease status, and machine learning were combined to predict cytomegalovirus infection status. The later analysis used no new phenotypic data to find candidate immune exposures, relying instead on TCR beta sequences and their occurrence across donors. About five DR-DQ haplotypes were treated as single units for association and clustering because of strong linkage in the cohort. To decide whether each TCR beta V gene segment behaved as functional or pseudogenic, an earlier analysis of some 600 of the donors relied on high-throughput TCR beta sequencing. HLA typing included class I and class II loci at four-digit resolution. General findings and caveats noted by the study authors: In the study, around 150 TCR beta chains were listed as associated with cytomegalovirus. Only TCR beta chains were sequenced in this cohort, and the absence of alpha or paired-chain data limited detectable features. CMV serostatus was the only immune exposure information available for the cohort. In an earlier analysis of about 550 of the donors, most TCR beta V segments were observed in productive rearrangements about 90% or about 30% of the time, broadly matching IMGT annotations. Several of the top co-occurrence clusters appeared to be linked to parvovirus B19, influenza, CMV and Epstein-Barr virus, according to a later analysis. Strong co-occurrence of HLA alleles, especially DR and DQ, made assigning TCR associations to individual alleles difficult. In vitro tests confirmed that a few of the cytomegalovirus-associated TCR beta chains recognize cytomegalovirus antigens. A group of highly shared sequence variants was considered likely to be a technical artifact of the sequencing pipeline. The authors suggested that the approach could potentially be extended to other disease states and immunological phenotypes. A further reported finding was that TCR beta sequences accurately predicted the HLA-A and HLA-B alleles for most subjects in the first cohort. The classifier was reported to diagnose cytomegalovirus status with high specificity and sensitivity in both the original and validation cohorts. According to a later analysis, TCR association rates differed among HLA loci, with DRB1 alleles showing the most associated TCRs and HLA-C alleles showing the fewest. Most TCR sequences were observed very rarely across donors, whereas some public TCRs were present in many individuals. Sequencing depth was assumed to be roughly uniform across donors in the presence/absence analyses, though that assumption may not hold. About 17 rarely observed V segments, including chromosome 9 orphons, were excluded from the earlier analysis of a few hundred of the donors because counts were too low. In a later analysis, more than 15,000 TCR beta sequences were associated with specific HLA alleles at a false discovery rate of 0.05. A later genetic analysis reported fewer N-insertions in productive TCRs among donors in an Asian-associated ancestry cluster than the roughly 620-donor mean. Linkage disequilibrium might explain the correlated functional status among segregating V segments, but an unknown experimental factor could not be ruled out. A later analysis found that most CMV-associated TCR beta chains appeared HLA-restricted, with HLA associations seemingly driven largely by CMV exposure. Compared with equally common non-associated chains, HLA-associated TCR beta chains in a later analysis were more clonally expanded and had lower generation probabilities. In a later genetic analysis, a missense DCLRE1C variant was associated with V-gene and J-gene trimming of TCR beta chains, and the association was replicated in an independent cohort. Because some donors lacked HLA typing at each locus, the association tests relied only on the typed subset. Some IMGT-functional V segments, including TRBV6-2 and TRBV6-3, could not be distinguished by the 87-base-pair reads and were therefore excluded.

Comments on this clone: No antigen is known for it.

The cohort was made up of several hundred healthy bone marrow donors. Cohort members were all nominally healthy when sampled, although unrecorded immune exposures were likely present. The donor tested CMV seropositive and was one of the 289 seropositive cohort members. Each donor provided a peripheral blood sample, and peripheral blood mononuclear cells were used for TCR beta sequencing. The Qiagen DNeasy Blood Extraction Kit was used to extract genomic DNA from the blood cell samples. As encoded in the germline V gene (reference sequence), CDR1 is SGHNT while CDR2 is YYREEE. The germline V and J ends show losses of 4 bases and 2 bases respectively, and no gene match explains 5 bases of the junction. Taken from cysteine to phenylalanine, the CDR3 has 14 residues. Left in the record is the CDR3 DNA by itself, 42 bases read in frame from the first base. The protocol used for the library was the immunoSEQ multiplex PCR assay. The multiplex PCR relied on a mix of 60 forward primers for TCR Vbeta segments and 13 reverse primers for TCR Jbeta segments. The CDR3 region of rearranged TCR beta genes was amplified from genomic DNA by a multiplex PCR assay. The Illumina HiSeq System was used to sequence the amplified TCR beta libraries as 87-base-pair reads. The authors' analysis ran thus. A later analysis counted approximately 74 million unique TCR beta chains across the 600 to 850 repertoires, and some 11 million of these chains were shared by at least two donors. A nearest-neighbor algorithm error-corrected the raw reads and collapsed the reads into unique sequences, merging closely related sequences to remove PCR and sequencing errors. To assign V, D and J gene segments, CDR3 sequences were aligned to IMGT reference sequences. For a sequence to be retained, a match of at least six nucleotides was required to both a V gene segment and a J gene segment. Rearrangements were called productive when the CDR3 lacked stop codons and stayed in frame with V and J; all others were non-productive. CDR3 was defined by IMGT convention, running from the second conserved V-encoded cysteine to the conserved J-encoded phenylalanine. In an earlier analysis of more than 550 of the donors, sequences lacking an unambiguous match to a single V gene segment were excluded. An earlier analysis of a few hundred of the donors classified V segments as functional when productive rearrangements were above 56.7% and as segregating when the standard deviation between donors was above 5%. A statistical classification framework was built to diagnose cytomegalovirus status from the catalog of TCR beta chain sequences. A later analysis assigned V and J genes by comparing TCR nucleotide sequences with IMGT/GENE-DB human TR gene sequences. The TCRdist pipeline was used in a later analysis to assign CDR3 sequences and most-parsimonious VDJ recombination scenarios. In a later analysis, each TCR beta chain was defined by its CDR3 amino acid sequence together with its V-gene family, and reads without a unique V-gene family were excluded. A later analysis removed 592 highly shared, low-generation-probability nucleotide sequences to deal with suspected cross-contamination and a sequencing artifact. For each public chain, a later analysis derived a clonal expansion index from normalized ranks of inferred template counts within each repertoire. In a later analysis, generation probabilities were computed using a VDJ recombination model fitted to out-of-frame rearrangements, and the results were checked against IGoR. In a later analysis, hypergeometric tests were used to score TCR-TCR, TCR-HLA and TCR-CMV co-occurrence, with a repertoire-size bias correction applied to TCR pairs. A later analysis estimated false discovery rates by permuting HLA or CMV assignments 20 times. In a later analysis, co-occurring TCRs were grouped using DBSCAN, and TCRdist sequence similarity was added for clustering within HLA-allele-positive subsets. Co-occurrence clustering excluded repertoires with fewer than 30,000 or more than 120,000 public chains, plus five with anomalous nucleotide sharing. TCRdb obtained this table from immuneACCESS and retained in-frame rearrangements with V and J assigned. These tables miss some clones; where compared with another copy, unresolved V genes account for less than half of the shortfall, and the remainder is unexplained. V and J calls and clone size are copied from that table; D and trimming were computed from the DNA. The sample's table covers roughly 220,000 clones. Together, the top ten hold 1.1% of the sample.

This clonotype was sampled from a girl aged 2-10 years in good health and CMV-seropositive. The V and J genes are TRBV5-4 and TRBJ2-5; 7 bases in between match TRBD1. Sequences were obtained from PBMCs. The DNA is as follows: TGTGCCAGCAGCATCCGGGGACAGCAAGAGACCCAGTACTTC. It is translated as CASSIRGQQETQYF. Beyond the CDR3, the reference TRBV5-4 and TRBJ2-5 genes provide the residues; the full variable domain reads: ETGVTQSPTHLIKTRGQQVTLRCSSQSGHNTVSWYQQALGQGPQFIFQYYREEENGRGNFPPRFSGLQFPNYSSELNVNALELDDSALYLCASSIRGQQETQYFGPGTRLLVL.